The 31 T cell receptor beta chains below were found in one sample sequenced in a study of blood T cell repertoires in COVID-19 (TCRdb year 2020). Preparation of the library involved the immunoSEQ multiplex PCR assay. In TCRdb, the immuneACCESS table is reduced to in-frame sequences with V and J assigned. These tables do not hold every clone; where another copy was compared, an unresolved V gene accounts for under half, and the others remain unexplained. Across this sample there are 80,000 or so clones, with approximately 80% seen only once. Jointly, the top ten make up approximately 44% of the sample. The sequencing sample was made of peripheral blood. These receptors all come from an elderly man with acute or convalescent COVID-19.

The CDR3 region is CASSLGGSYNEQFF. The CDR3 region has the DNA TGTGCCAGCAGCTTGGGCGGGAGCTACAATGAGCAGTTCTTC. The chain joins TRBV11-3 to TRBJ2-1; TRBD2 matches 7 bases. The CDR3 sequence is 14 residues long. V was pared by 3 bases and J by 3 bases, with 2 bases of the junction left unmatched. Looked up from germline, CDR1 is SGHNT and CDR2 is YENEEA.

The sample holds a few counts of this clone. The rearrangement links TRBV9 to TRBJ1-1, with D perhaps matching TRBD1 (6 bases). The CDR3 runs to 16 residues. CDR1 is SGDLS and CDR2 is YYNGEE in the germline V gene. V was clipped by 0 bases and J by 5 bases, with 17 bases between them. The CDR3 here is CASSVGDRTSFTEAFF. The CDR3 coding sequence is TGTGCCAGCAGCGTAGGAGACAGGACCTCCTTTACTGAAGCTTTCTTT.

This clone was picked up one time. As DNA, the CDR3 is TGTGCCAGCAGCCAAAGACAGGGGGCAACTGAAGCTTTCTTT. It specifies CASSQRQGATEAFF. The genes are TRBV3-1 (or the pseudogene TRBV3-2) and TRBJ1-1; 10 bases align to TRBD1. Trimming at V came to 2 bases and at J to 5 bases, leaving 2 bases not matched to a gene. The germline V gene encodes CDR1 LGHDT and CDR2 YNNKEL (reference sequence). This CDR3 region has 14 residues.

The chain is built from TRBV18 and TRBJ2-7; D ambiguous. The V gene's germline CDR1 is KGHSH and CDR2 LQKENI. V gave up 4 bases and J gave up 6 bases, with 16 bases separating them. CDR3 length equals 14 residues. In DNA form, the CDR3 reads TGTGCCAGCTCACTAGTACCGACTCCCACCGAGCAGTACTTC. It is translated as CASSLVPTPTEQYF.

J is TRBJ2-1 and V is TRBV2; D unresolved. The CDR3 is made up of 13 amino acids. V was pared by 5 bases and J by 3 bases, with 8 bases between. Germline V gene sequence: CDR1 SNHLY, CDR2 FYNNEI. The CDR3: CASSPGGYNEQFF. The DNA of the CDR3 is TGTGCCAGCAGTCCCGGCGGCTACAATGAGCAGTTCTTC.

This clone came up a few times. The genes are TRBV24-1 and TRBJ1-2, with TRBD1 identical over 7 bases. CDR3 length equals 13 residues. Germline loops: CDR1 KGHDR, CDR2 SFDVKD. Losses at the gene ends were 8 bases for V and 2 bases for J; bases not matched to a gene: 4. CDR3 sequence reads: CATNRGPNYGYTF. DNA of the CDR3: TGTGCCACCAATAGGGGGCCGAACTATGGCTACACCTTC.

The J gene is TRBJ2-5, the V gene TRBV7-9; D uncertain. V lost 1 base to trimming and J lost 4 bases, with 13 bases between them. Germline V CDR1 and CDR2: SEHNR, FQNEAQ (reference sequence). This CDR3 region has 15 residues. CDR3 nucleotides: TGTGCCAGCAGCTTAGTAGTCGGTACGGGAGAGACCCAGTACTTC. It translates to CASSLVVGTGETQYF.

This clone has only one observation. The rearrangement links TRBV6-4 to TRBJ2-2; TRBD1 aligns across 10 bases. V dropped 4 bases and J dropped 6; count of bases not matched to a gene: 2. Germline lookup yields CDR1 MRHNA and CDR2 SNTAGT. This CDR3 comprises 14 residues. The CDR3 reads CASSGQGAAGELFF. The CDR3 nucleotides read TGTGCCAGCAGTGGACAGGGGGCCGCCGGGGAGCTGTTTTTT.

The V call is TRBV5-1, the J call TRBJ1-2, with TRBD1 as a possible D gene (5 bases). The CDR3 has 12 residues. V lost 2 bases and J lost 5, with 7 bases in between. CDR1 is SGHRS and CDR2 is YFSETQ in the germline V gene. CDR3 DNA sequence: TGCGCCAGCAGCTTCCAGGGTTATGGCTACACCTTC. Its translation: CASSFQGYGYTF. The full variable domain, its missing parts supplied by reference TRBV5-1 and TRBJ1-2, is KAGVTQTPRYLIKTRGQQVTLSCSPISGHRSVSWYQQTPGQGLQFLFEYFSETQRNKGNFPGRFSGRQFSNSRSEMNVSTLELGDSALYLCASSFQGYGYTFGSGTRLTVV.

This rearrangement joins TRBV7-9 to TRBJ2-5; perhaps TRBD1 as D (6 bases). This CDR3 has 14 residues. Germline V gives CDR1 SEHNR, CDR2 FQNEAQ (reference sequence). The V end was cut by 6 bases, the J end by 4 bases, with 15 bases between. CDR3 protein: CASRSNTGRETQYF. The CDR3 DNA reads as TGTGCCAGCAGATCCAATACAGGGCGAGAGACCCAGTACTTC.

The CDR3 DNA reads as TGCGCCAGCAGCCGGCCAGAGACTAGCGGGGCGTACAATGAGCAGTTCTTC. Translated: CASSRPETSGAYNEQFF. This rearrangement joins TRBV5-1 to TRBJ2-1, with 11 bases matching TRBD2. The V gene end was trimmed by 4 bases and the J gene end by 4 bases; junction bases not matched to a gene: 10. The CDR3 has 17 amino acids. Germline loops: CDR1 SGHRS, CDR2 YFSETQ.

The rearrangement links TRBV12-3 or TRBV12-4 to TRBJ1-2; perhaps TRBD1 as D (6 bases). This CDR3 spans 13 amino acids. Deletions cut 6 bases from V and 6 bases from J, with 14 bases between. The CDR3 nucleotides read TGTGCCAGCAGCCTGGGCTGGGGGCATGGCTACACCTTC. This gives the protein CASSLGWGHGYTF.

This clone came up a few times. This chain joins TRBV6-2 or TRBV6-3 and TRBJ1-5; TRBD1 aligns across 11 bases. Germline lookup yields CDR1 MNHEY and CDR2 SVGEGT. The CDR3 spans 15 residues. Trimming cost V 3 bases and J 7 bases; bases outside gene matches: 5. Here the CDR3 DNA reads TGTGCCAGCAGTTATTTGGACAGGGGGCAACAGCCCCAGCATTTT. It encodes CASSYLDRGQQPQHF.

The CDR3: CASRRQGHTEAFF. The CDR3 bases are TGTGCCAGTCGTAGACAGGGTCACACTGAAGCTTTCTTT. The gene calls are TRBV12-3 or TRBV12-4 and TRBJ1-1; 7 bases match TRBD1. This CDR3 is 13 amino acids long. The V and J ends lost 9 bases and 3 bases, in that order; junction bases with no gene match: 7.

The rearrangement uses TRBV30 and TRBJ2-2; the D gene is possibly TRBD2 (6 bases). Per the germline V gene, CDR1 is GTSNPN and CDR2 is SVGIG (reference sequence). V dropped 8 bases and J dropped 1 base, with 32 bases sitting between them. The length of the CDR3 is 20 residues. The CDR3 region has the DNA TGTGCCGGCTTATGGATCGATAGACTAGAGCGATTTTTGAACACCGGGGAGCTGTTTTTT. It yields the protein CAGLWIDRLERFLNTGELFF.

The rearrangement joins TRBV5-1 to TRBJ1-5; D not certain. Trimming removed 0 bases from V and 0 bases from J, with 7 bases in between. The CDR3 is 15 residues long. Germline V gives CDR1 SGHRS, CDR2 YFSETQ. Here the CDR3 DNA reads TGCGCCAGCAGCTTGGCCGGGAATAGCAATCAGCCCCAGCATTTT. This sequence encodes CASSLAGNSNQPQHF.

CDR3 sequence: CASSLSGTGGEAFF. The CDR3 DNA is TGTGCCAGCAGCTTATCCGGGACAGGGGGCGAAGCTTTCTTT. This sequence joins TRBV7-9 and TRBJ1-1, with TRBD1 identical over 12 bases. Unmatched junction bases numbered 3, after V lost 2 bases and J lost 8 bases. Per the germline V gene, CDR1 is SEHNR and CDR2 is FQNEAQ (reference sequence). The CDR3 loop spans 14 amino acids.

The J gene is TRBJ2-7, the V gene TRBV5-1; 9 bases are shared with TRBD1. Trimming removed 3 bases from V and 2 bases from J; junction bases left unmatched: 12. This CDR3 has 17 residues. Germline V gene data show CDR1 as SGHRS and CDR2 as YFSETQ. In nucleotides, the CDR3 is TGCGCCAGCAGCTATGGGGCCACCGGGACAGGGCCCTACGAGCAGTACTTC. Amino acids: CASSYGATGTGPYEQYF.

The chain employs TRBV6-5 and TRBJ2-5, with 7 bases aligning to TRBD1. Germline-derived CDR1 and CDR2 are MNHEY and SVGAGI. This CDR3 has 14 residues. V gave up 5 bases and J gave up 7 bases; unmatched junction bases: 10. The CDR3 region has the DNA TGTGCCAGCAGTCGAGGGACAGCGGCTGTGACCCAGTACTTC. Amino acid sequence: CASSRGTAAVTQYF.

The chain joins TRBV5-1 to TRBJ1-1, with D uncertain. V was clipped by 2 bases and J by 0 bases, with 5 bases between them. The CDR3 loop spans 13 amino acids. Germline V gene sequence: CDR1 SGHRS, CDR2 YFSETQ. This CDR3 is CASSFEVNTEAFF. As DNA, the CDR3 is TGCGCCAGCAGCTTCGAGGTGAACACTGAAGCTTTCTTT.

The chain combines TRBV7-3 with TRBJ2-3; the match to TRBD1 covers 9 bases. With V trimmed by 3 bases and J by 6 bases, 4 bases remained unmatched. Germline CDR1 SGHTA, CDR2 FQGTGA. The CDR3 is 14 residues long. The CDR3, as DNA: TGTGCCAGCAGCTTGGACAGGGGATGGGATACGCAGTATTTT. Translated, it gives CASSLDRGWDTQYF. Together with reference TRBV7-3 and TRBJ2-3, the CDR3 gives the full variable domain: GAGVSQTPSNKVTEKGKYVELRCDPISGHTALYWYRQSLGQGPEFLIYFQGTGAADDSGLPNDRFFAVRPEGSVSTLKIQRTERGDSAVYLCASSLDRGWDTQYFGPGTRLTVL.

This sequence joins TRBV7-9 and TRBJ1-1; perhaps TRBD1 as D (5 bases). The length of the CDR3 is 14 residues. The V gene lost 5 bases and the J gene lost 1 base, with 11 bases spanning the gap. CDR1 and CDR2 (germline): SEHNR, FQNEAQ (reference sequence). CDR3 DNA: TGTGCCAGCAGCCGGGACTTTTCGAACACTGAAGCTTTCTTT. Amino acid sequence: CASSRDFSNTEAFF.

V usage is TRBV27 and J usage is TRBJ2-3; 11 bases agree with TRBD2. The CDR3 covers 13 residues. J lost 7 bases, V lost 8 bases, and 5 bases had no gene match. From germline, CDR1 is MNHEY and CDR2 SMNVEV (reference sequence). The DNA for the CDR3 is TGTGCCAGCCGAACTAGCGGGAGTAATACGCAGTATTTT. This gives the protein CASRTSGSNTQYF.

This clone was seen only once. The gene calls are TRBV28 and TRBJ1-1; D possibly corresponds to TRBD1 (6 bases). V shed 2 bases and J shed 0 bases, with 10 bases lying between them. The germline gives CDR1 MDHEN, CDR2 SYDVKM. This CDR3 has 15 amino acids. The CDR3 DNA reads TGTGCCAGCAGTTTACCGGACAGAATGAACACTGAAGCTTTCTTT. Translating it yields CASSLPDRMNTEAFF.

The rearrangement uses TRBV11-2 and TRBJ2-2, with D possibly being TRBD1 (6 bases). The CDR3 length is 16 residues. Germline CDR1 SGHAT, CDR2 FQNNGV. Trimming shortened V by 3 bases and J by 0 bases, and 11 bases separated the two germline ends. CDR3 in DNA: TGTGCCAGCAGCTTTGTCTCAGGGGCGAACACCGGGGAGCTGTTTTTT. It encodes CASSFVSGANTGELFF.

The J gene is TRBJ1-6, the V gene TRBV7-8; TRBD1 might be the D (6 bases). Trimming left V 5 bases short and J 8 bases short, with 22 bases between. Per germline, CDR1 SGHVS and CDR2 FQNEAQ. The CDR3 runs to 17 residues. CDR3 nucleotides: TGTGCCAGCAGCGTCCTCAGGGGTTTGGGATCGGATTCACCCCTCCACTTT. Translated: CASSVLRGLGSDSPLHF.

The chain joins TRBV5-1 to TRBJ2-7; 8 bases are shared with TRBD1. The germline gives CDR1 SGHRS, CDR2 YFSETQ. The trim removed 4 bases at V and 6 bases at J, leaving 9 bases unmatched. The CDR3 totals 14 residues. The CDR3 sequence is CASSLDGQGLEQYF. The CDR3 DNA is TGCGCCAGCAGCCTAGACGGACAGGGACTCGAGCAGTACTTC.

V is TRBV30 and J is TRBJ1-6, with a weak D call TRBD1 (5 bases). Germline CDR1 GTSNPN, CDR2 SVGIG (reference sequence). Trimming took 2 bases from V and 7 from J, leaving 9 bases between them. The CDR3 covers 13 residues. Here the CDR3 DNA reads TGTGCCTGGAGTACGGGGGGGAATTCACCCCTCCACTTT. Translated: CAWSTGGNSPLHF.

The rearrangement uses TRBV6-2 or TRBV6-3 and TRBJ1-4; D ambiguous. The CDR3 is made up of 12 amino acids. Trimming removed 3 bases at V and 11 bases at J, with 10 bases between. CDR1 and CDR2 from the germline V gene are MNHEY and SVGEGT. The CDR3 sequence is CASSYMSTKLFF. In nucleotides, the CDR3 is TGTGCCAGCAGTTATATGAGTACGAAACTGTTTTTT.

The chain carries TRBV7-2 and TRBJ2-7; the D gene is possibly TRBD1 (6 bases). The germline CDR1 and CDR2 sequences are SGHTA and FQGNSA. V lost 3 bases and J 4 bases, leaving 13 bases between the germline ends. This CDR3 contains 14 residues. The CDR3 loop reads CASSFGTRPYEQYF. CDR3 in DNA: TGTGCCAGCAGCTTCGGGACAAGGCCTTACGAGCAGTACTTC.

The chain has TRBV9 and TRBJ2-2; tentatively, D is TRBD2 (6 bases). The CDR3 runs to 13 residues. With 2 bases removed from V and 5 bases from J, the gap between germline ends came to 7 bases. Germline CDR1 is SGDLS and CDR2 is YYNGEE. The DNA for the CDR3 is TGTGCCAGCAGCGTGGGAGGTACCGGGGAGCTGTTTTTT. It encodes CASSVGGTGELFF.